Listed below are T cell receptor beta chains from one sample, sequenced in a study of T cells of healthy individuals. TCRdb re-derived calls from the 5' RACE reads in MiXCR, one entry per CDR3 protein. The sample includes 53,000 or so distinct CDR3 sequences, roughly 15% of them seen just once. Receptors were obtained from a human donor in good health. The CDR3 runs from the conserved cysteine through the conserved F or W. Each record gives: J gene, V gene, clone size, D gene, CDR3 DNA, CDR3 protein. The D gene is left open where the match is weak. Clone size, where shown, is once, few, many, or a class for clones that have expanded.

J: TRBJ1-2; V: TRBV6-4; size: .; D: TRBD1; DNA: TGTGCCAGCAGTCCAAGCACAGGGGACTATGGCTACACCTTC; CDR3: CASSPSTGDYGYTF
J: TRBJ2-1; V: TRBV6-5; size: few; D: .; DNA: TGTGCCAGCAGTTACCTAGCGCGGAGGAGCTCCTACAATGAGCAGTTCTTC; CDR3: CASSYLARRSSYNEQFF
J: TRBJ1-1; V: TRBV7-8; size: many; D: .; DNA: TGTGCCAGCAGCCTACGGGACACGGGGAGGGTAATGAACACTGAAGCTTTCTTT; CDR3: CASSLRDTGRVMNTEAFF
J: TRBJ2-6; V: TRBV6-1; size: .; D: .; DNA: TGTGCCAGCAGTTTACAGGGAACTGGGGCCAACGTCCTGACTTTC; CDR3: CASSLQGTGANVLTF
J: TRBJ2-2; V: TRBV11-2; size: .; D: .; DNA: TGTGCCAGCAGCTTATCTGAGACCGGGGAGCTGTTTTTT; CDR3: CASSLSETGELFF
J: TRBJ2-5; V: TRBV20-1; size: .; D: TRBD2; DNA: TGCAGTGCTAGAGATCCTGGAGGGAGGGCCCTGGGGGAGACCCAGTACTTC; CDR3: CSARDPGGRALGETQYF
J: TRBJ1-5; V: TRBV24-1; size: few; D: TRBD1; DNA: TGTGCCACCAACGACAGGGGCGATCAGCCCCAGCATTTT; CDR3: CATNDRGDQPQHF
J: TRBJ2-7; V: TRBV11-2; size: .; D: TRBD2; DNA: TGTGCCAGCAGCCCGGTCGGGGGAGGGTCCCCCGAGCAGTACTTC; CDR3: CASSPVGGGSPEQYF
J: TRBJ1-6; V: TRBV5-1; size: few; D: .; DNA: TGCGCCAGCAGCTTGGAGAGTAATTCACCCCTCCACTTT; CDR3: CASSLESNSPLHF
J: TRBJ2-6; V: TRBV11-2; size: many; D: .; DNA: TGTGCCAGCAGCCGCGCCGATCCTGGGGCCAACGTCCTGACTTTC; CDR3: CASSRADPGANVLTF
J: TRBJ2-3; V: TRBV12-3/TRBV12-4; size: many; D: .; DNA: TGTGCCAGCAGTTTCAAGGCGGGTCACACAGATACGCAGTATTTT; CDR3: CASSFKAGHTDTQYF
J: TRBJ2-7; V: TRBV7-2; size: many; D: TRBD2; DNA: TGTGCCAGCAGCTGGAGACTAGCTGACGAGCAGTACTTC; CDR3: CASSWRLADEQYF
J: TRBJ2-7; V: TRBV29-1; size: many; D: TRBD1; DNA: TGCAGCGTTGAAGGGACAGGGGGCCACGAGCAGTACTTC; CDR3: CSVEGTGGHEQYF
J: TRBJ1-5; V: TRBV20-1; size: many; D: .; DNA: TGCAGTGCTAGAGGACTTAACGAGGGCAATCAGCCCCAGCATTTT; CDR3: CSARGLNEGNQPQHF
J: TRBJ1-2; V: TRBV20-1; size: .; D: TRBD1; DNA: TGCAGTGCTAGACGTGACAGGGTCCATGGCTACACCTTC; CDR3: CSARRDRVHGYTF
J: TRBJ2-7; V: TRBV7-2; size: few; D: TRBD1; DNA: TGTGCCAGCAGCCCGAACCGAAGGGGGCTAGACGAGCAGTACTTC; CDR3: CASSPNRRGLDEQYF
J: TRBJ2-3; V: TRBV24-1; size: .; D: TRBD1; DNA: TGTGCCACCGGTGAGACAGGGGGCACAGATACGCAGTATTTT; CDR3: CATGETGGTDTQYF